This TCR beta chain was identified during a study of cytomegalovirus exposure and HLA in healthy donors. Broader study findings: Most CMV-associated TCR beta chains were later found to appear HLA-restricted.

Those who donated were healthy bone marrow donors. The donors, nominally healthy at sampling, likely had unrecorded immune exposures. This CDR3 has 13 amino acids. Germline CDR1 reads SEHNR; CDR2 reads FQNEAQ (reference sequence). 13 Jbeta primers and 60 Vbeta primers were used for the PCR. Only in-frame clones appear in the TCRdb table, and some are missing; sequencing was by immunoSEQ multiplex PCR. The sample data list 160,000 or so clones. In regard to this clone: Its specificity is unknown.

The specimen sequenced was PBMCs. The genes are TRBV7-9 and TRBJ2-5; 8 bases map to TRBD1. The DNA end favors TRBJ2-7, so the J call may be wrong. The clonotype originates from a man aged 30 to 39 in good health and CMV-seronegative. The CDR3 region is CASSRTGLYEQYF. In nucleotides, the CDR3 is TGTGCCAGCAGCCGGACAGGGCTTTACGAGCAGTACTTC.